The 29 T cell receptor beta chains presented below share a single source sample, sequenced in a study of technical replicates of blood from a few donors. Method: immunoSEQ multiplex PCR; TCRdb's copy keeps in-frame clones and lacks some. The sample holds about 73,000 clones, roughly nine tenths seen once. Input material: PBMCs. These receptors all come from a human donor in good health. Some clones in this sample may be carry-over from other donors' samples.

The genes are TRBV2 and TRBJ1-4; D is perhaps TRBD1 (6 bases). V lost 10 bases, J lost 8 bases, and 17 bases lay in between. The CDR3 runs to 13 residues. CDR1 and CDR2 from the germline V gene are SNHLY and FYNNEI. The CDR3 nucleotides read TGTGCCATCTTGGGGGGGCCGGGGGAAAAACTGTTTTTT. It translates to CAILGGPGEKLFF.

V and J are TRBV7-9 and TRBJ1-1; D not certain. V was clipped by 1 base and J by 0 bases, with 6 bases between them. This CDR3 spans 14 amino acids. Germline loops: CDR1 SEHNR, CDR2 FQNEAQ (reference sequence). CDR3 in amino acids: CASSLVAVNTEAFF. Here the CDR3 DNA reads TGTGCCAGCAGCTTAGTGGCGGTGAACACTGAAGCTTTCTTT.

This chain uses TRBV10-3 with TRBJ2-1, with D hard to call. Per the germline V gene, CDR1 is ENHRY and CDR2 is SYGVKD. The CDR3 consists of 11 residues. V was pared by 3 bases and J by 9 bases, with 6 bases between. CDR3 sequence reads: CAISEVGEQFF. DNA for the CDR3: TGTGCCATCAGTGAAGTCGGTGAGCAGTTCTTC.

The rearrangement links TRBV18 to TRBJ1-2; D is uncertain. CDR3 size: 14 residues. CDR1 is KGHSH and CDR2 is LQKENI in the germline V gene. V was clipped by 1 base and J by 3 bases, with 9 bases between them. The CDR3 here is CASSPRVSDYGYTF. The CDR3 region has the DNA TGTGCCAGCTCACCACGTGTTAGTGACTATGGCTACACCTTC. The variable domain in full, with the rest retrieved from reference TRBV18 and TRBJ1-2, is NAGVMQNPRHLVRRRGQEARLRCSPMKGHSHVYWYRQLPEEGLKFMVYLQKENIIDESGMPKERFSAEFPKEGPSILRIQQVVRGDSAAYFCASSPRVSDYGYTFGSGTRLTVV.

The rearrangement links TRBV9 to TRBJ2-1; 10 nucleotides line up with TRBD2. J gave up 0 bases and V 0 bases, and 6 bases lay outside the gene matches. Germline V gives CDR1 SGDLS, CDR2 YYNGEE. The CDR3 is 18 amino acids. CDR3 sequence: CASSVGAGGPSSYNEQFF. For the CDR3, the DNA is TGTGCCAGCAGCGTAGGAGCGGGAGGGCCTAGCTCCTACAATGAGCAGTTCTTC.

This chain connects TRBV6-5 to TRBJ2-7; D might be TRBD1 (5 bases). Germline CDR1 reads MNHEY; CDR2 reads SVGAGI. The CDR3 is made up of 12 amino acids. Trimming cost V 6 bases and J 2 bases, with 8 bases left between them. Here the CDR3 DNA reads TGTGCCAGCAGCCCAGGGCCCTACGAGCAGTACTTC. Translated, it gives CASSPGPYEQYF.

The chain joins TRBV6-1 to TRBJ2-7, with 7 bases lining up with TRBD1. This CDR3 spans 15 amino acids. The germline V gene has CDR1 MNHNS and CDR2 SASEGT. V was pared by 2 bases and J by 2 bases, with 6 bases of the junction left unmatched. CDR3 loop: CASSEMDRITYEQYF. In DNA form, the CDR3 reads TGTGCCAGCAGTGAAATGGACAGGATAACCTACGAGCAGTACTTC.

This chain's CDR3 is CAVTTAGREDTQYF. CDR3 bases: TGTGCCGTCACTACGGCGGGGAGGGAAGATACGCAGTATTTT. The V call is TRBV10-3, the J call TRBJ2-3, with 7 bases fitting TRBD2. With V trimmed by 11 bases and J by 5 bases, 13 bases remained unmatched. Per germline, CDR1 ENHRY and CDR2 SYGVKD. This CDR3 has 14 amino acids.

This rearrangement joins TRBV7-2 to TRBJ2-3; 7 nucleotides agree with TRBD2. Trimming cost V 3 bases and J 5 bases; bases outside gene matches: 11. This CDR3 is 16 amino acids long. CDR1 and CDR2 from the germline V gene are SGHTA and FQGNSA. CDR3 in amino acids: CASSFPPGLMGDTQYF. In DNA form, the CDR3 reads TGTGCCAGCAGCTTCCCTCCGGGACTAATGGGAGATACGCAGTATTTT.

The chain recombines TRBV5-1 with TRBJ1-4; TRBD1 matches 7 bases. Losses at the gene ends were 4 bases for V and 5 bases for J; bases not matched to a gene: 5. Germline values: CDR1 SGHRS, CDR2 YFSETQ. The CDR3 loop spans 14 amino acids. DNA of the CDR3: TGCGCCAGCAGCACAGGGGTCAGGAATGAAAAACTGTTTTTT. It yields the protein CASSTGVRNEKLFF. Full variable domain (remainder filled in from reference TRBV5-1 and TRBJ1-4): KAGVTQTPRYLIKTRGQQVTLSCSPISGHRSVSWYQQTPGQGLQFLFEYFSETQRNKGNFPGRFSGRQFSNSRSEMNVSTLELGDSALYLCASSTGVRNEKLFFGSGTQLSVL.

This sequence joins TRBV29-1 and TRBJ2-2, with D maybe TRBD1 (5 bases). The germline V and J ends were trimmed by 5 bases and 2 bases, with 9 bases remaining between them. The V gene's germline CDR1 is SQVTM and CDR2 ANQGSEA. This CDR3 is built from 13 residues. CDR3 loop: CSVKGPNTGELFF. The CDR3 nucleotides are TGCAGCGTTAAGGGGCCCAACACCGGGGAGCTGTTTTTT.

This rearrangement joins TRBV4-2 to TRBJ2-2; 11 nucleotides line up with TRBD1. The CDR3 is made up of 16 amino acids. Germline CDR1 LGHNA, CDR2 YNFKEQ. V was pared by 1 base and J by 7 bases, with 5 bases of the junction left unmatched. The CDR3 DNA reads as TGTGCCAGCAGCCAAGCCGGGACAGGGGGATTCGGGGAGCTGTTTTTT. Its protein is CASSQAGTGGFGELFF.

The J gene is TRBJ2-7, the V gene TRBV20-1; the D gene is possibly TRBD2 (6 bases). The V end was cut by 5 bases, the J end by 9 bases, with 14 bases between. Germline V gene sequence: CDR1 DFQATT, CDR2 SNEGSKA (reference sequence). The length of the CDR3 is 11 residues. CDR3 region: CSAPRPGGQYF. The CDR3 DNA reads as TGCAGTGCTCCCCGTCCCGGGGGGCAGTACTTC.

This clone was observed at least ten times. The chain uses TRBV15 and TRBJ1-2; D ambiguous. Per the germline V gene, CDR1 is LNHNV and CDR2 is YYDKDF (reference sequence). The ends were cut back, 5 bases at V and 8 bases at J, with 15 bases in the middle. This CDR3 contains 13 residues. The CDR3 nucleotides read TGTGCCACCAGCTACAAAGGTCCAGGAGGCTACACCTTC. This codes for CATSYKGPGGYTF. The complete variable domain, with remaining parts taken from reference TRBV15 and TRBJ1-2, reads DAMVIQNPRYQVTQFGKPVTLSCSQTLNHNVMYWYQQKSSQAPKLLFHYYDKDFNNEADTPDNFQSRRPNTSFCFLDIRSPGLGDTAMYLCATSYKGPGGYTFGSGTRLTVV.

The CDR3 region is CASSPGGSSYNSPLHF. For the CDR3, the DNA is TGCGCCAGCAGCCCTGGGGGGAGCTCCTATAATTCACCCCTCCACTTT. The J gene is TRBJ1-6, the V gene TRBV4-3; D might be TRBD1 (5 bases). The CDR3 covers 16 residues. The V gene's germline CDR1 is LGHNA and CDR2 YSLEER. Trimming stripped 4 bases from V and 0 bases from J, with 10 bases between.

The genes are TRBV5-1 and TRBJ2-5; perhaps TRBD1 as D (7 bases). CDR1 is SGHRS, CDR2 YFSETQ, per germline. The CDR3 is 14 residues long. V lost 4 bases to trimming and J lost 5 bases, with 15 bases between them. This CDR3 reads CASSGGTVRETQYF. The CDR3 DNA follows: TGCGCCAGCAGCGGAGGGACAGTCCGGGAGACCCAGTACTTC.

This chain joins TRBV6-5 and TRBJ2-7; 12 nucleotides line up with TRBD2. Looked up from germline, CDR1 is MNHEY and CDR2 is SVGAGI. The length of the CDR3 is 15 residues. J lost 4 bases, V lost 6 bases, and 7 bases had no gene match. CDR3 sequence (DNA): TGTGCCAGCAGCAAATCGCTAGCGGGGGGGTACGAGCAGTACTTC. Translating gives CASSKSLAGGYEQYF.

V usage is TRBV4-2 and J usage is TRBJ1-3, with D possibly matching TRBD1 (5 bases). CDR1 and CDR2 from the germline V gene are LGHNA and YNFKEQ. This CDR3 is built from 16 residues. The V end was cut by 3 bases, the J end by 3 bases, with 15 bases between. The CDR3 loop reads CASSQWGGVGGNTIYF. The CDR3 DNA reads TGTGCCAGCAGCCAGTGGGGAGGGGTGGGTGGAAACACCATATATTTT.

This chain uses TRBV4-2 with TRBJ2-3, with D possibly being TRBD2 (6 bases). Germline CDR1 and CDR2: LGHNA and YNFKEQ. Between the trimmed V and J ends, which lost 1 base and 3 bases, there was a span of 14 bases. The CDR3 is made up of 16 amino acids. The CDR3 protein is CASSQGVGGTTDTQYF. The CDR3 bases are TGTGCCAGCAGCCAAGGGGTGGGGGGAACAACAGATACGCAGTATTTT.

The rearrangement links TRBV19 to TRBJ2-5, with TRBD2 matching 10 bases. This CDR3 spans 14 amino acids. V was clipped by 6 bases and J by 5 bases; unmatched bases: 6. Looked up from germline, CDR1 is LNHDA and CDR2 is SQIVND (reference sequence). CDR3 bases: TGTGCCAGTAGCACTAGCGGGAATTCGGAGACCCAGTACTTC. Translating gives CASSTSGNSETQYF.

The chain joins TRBV25-1 to TRBJ2-3; D may be TRBD1 (6 bases). This CDR3 comprises 14 residues. The germline V gene encodes CDR1 MGHDK and CDR2 SYGVNS. Trimming left V 3 bases short and J 1 base short, with 8 bases between. The CDR3, as DNA: TGTGCCAGCAGTGATCCAGGGGGCACAGATACGCAGTATTTT. Translation: CASSDPGGTDTQYF.

This sequence joins TRBV7-2 and TRBJ1-2, with TRBD1 identical over 8 bases. V trimming: 5 bases; J trimming: 4 bases; junction bases outside the gene matches: 9. CDR3 length equals 15 residues. From germline, CDR1 is SGHTA and CDR2 FQGNSA. The CDR3 nucleotides are TGTGCCAGCAGCGCAGGACAGGGTTCGGGCTATGGCTACACCTTC. The encoded protein is CASSAGQGSGYGYTF.

The gene calls are TRBV6-5 and TRBJ1-1; the D is unclear. CDR3 length: 13 residues. In germline, CDR1 is MNHEY, CDR2 SVGAGI. V was trimmed by 6 bases and J by 6 bases, leaving 14 bases between them. The DNA for the CDR3 is TGTGCCAGCAGCCTAGGGAGGTTGGCTGAAGCTTTCTTT. Translated, it gives CASSLGRLAEAFF.

This chain joins TRBV5-1 and TRBJ2-7; 10 bases line up with TRBD2. Per the germline V gene, CDR1 is SGHRS and CDR2 is YFSETQ. This CDR3 is built from 14 residues. V lost 4 bases, J lost 12 bases, and 13 bases stayed unmatched. The DNA of the CDR3 is TGCGCCAGCAGCCCGGGTCGTGGACTAGCGGCATGGTACTTC. It specifies CASSPGRGLAAWYF.

V gene TRBV6-1 combines with J gene TRBJ2-2, with D tentatively TRBD1 (6 bases). This CDR3 is built from 16 residues. Deletions cut 0 bases from V and 6 bases from J, with 14 bases between. Germline lookup yields CDR1 MNHNS and CDR2 SASEGT. The CDR3 nucleotides are TGTGCCAGCAGTGAAGCGAGAGGGGGATGGCCCGGGGAGCTGTTTTTT. Its translation is CASSEARGGWPGELFF.

The J gene is TRBJ1-3, the V gene TRBV28, with unresolved D. CDR3 length: 13 residues. The germline gives CDR1 MDHEN, CDR2 SYDVKM. The V gene lost 2 bases and the J gene lost 2 bases, with 4 bases spanning the gap. CDR3 amino acids: CASSLITGNTIYF. As DNA, the CDR3 is TGTGCCAGCAGTTTAATTACTGGAAACACCATATATTTT.

The V and J genes are TRBV4-3 and TRBJ1-3; perhaps TRBD1 as D (5 bases). The CDR3 has 16 amino acids. Germline lookup yields CDR1 LGHNA and CDR2 YSLEER. V gave up 3 bases and J gave up 4 bases, with 16 bases separating them. The DNA of the CDR3 is TGCGCCAGCAGCCAGTCGAGCGGGGGGTCGGGAAACACCATATATTTT. Protein: CASSQSSGGSGNTIYF.

The CDR3 sequence: CASSEGRGRSDTQYF. Written as DNA, the CDR3 is TGTGCCAGCAGTGAGGGCAGGGGGCGCTCAGATACGCAGTATTTT. The chain employs TRBV6-1 and TRBJ2-3, with TRBD1 matching over 8 bases. The length of the CDR3 is 15 residues. Trimming cost V 3 bases and J 4 bases; bases outside gene matches: 6. Germline-derived CDR1 and CDR2 are MNHNS and SASEGT.

The chain joins TRBV6-5 to TRBJ1-3; 7 bases are a match to TRBD1. V was clipped by 6 bases and J by 2 bases; unmatched bases: 1. The CDR3 is made up of 13 amino acids. CDR1 MNHEY and CDR2 SVGAGI come from the germline V gene. As DNA, the CDR3 is TGTGCCAGCAGGACAGGGACTGGAAACACCATATATTTT. Its translation: CASRTGTGNTIYF.